This T cell receptor (beta chain) stems from a study of T cells expressing NK-cell markers. At the level of the study: Eight donors were sequenced, of whom seven were HCMV-seropositive, while the remaining one was HCMV-seronegative.

The study, taken as a whole, reports: NKG2C+ dominant clonotypes from 5 or 6 donors made up about 1.0-8% of CD8+ T cells.

The CDR3 spans 14 residues. Per the germline V gene, CDR1 is SGDLS and CDR2 is YYNGEE. TCRdb reanalyzed the 5' RACE reads and collapses them to one entry per CDR3 protein, without DNA. The repertoire table contains some 110,000 distinct CDR3 sequences. Remarks on this clonotype: As yet, its antigen is unknown.

The gene calls are TRBV9 and TRBJ2-1; there is no DNA to check the TCRdb D call of TRBD2. This TCR came from a woman aged 18-69 years in good health. The sequencing input was blood T cells: a sorted CD56 or NKG2C T cell subset, CD4+ or CD8+ T cells, or bulk PBMC T cells (not recorded which). CDR3 sequence reads: CASSVGPSGHEQFF.